Below, one T cell receptor (beta chain) is given with its context. This receptor's antigen is unknown. The record has no base qualities; no much larger clone is one base away. These data come from a study of blood T cells in healthy people across ages (dated by TCRdb to between 2015 and 2017). About the full investigation: In model experiments, template switching captured about one uniquely barcoded TCR beta cDNA molecule for every two T cells. To avoid experimental bias, donors of different ages were randomly spread across the sequencing lanes. Two additional independent replicas of 1 million unique cDNA reads from the same blood draw were analyzed for two donors (one aged 18 to 30 and one aged 80 or older). Age-related changes in TCR beta repertoire diversity were measured in the study by deep sequencing normalized with unique cDNA molecular identifiers. The donors were divided into four age groups: young (average approximately 17 years), middle-aged (approximately 42), aged (around 67) and long-lived (82).

Study-level results and caveats: Compared with the aged group, the long-lived group had more naive CD4+ T cells, fewer expanded clones and increased TCR diversity, suggesting age selection. Estimates of total diversity from one million sequenced T cells were regarded as lower bounds and underestimates. A strong correlation was found between observed TCR beta diversity and the percentage of naive T cells measured by flow cytometry. As age increased, observed TCR beta diversity per million T cells dropped in a roughly linear way, and a significant reduction was already evident by age roughly 36. Because the CMV infection status of the donors was unknown, age-related changes in expanded clonotypes may potentially have been confounded. Conclusive comparison of naive and antigen-experienced compartments was prevented by the profiling of bulk unsorted PBMCs.

From its cysteine to its phenylalanine, the CDR3 spans 15 amino acids. Only CDR3 DNA is held: 45 bases, read in frame from base 1. The CDR1 and CDR2 encoded by the germline V gene are SGHTA and FQGNSA. The junction shows trimming of 2 bases on V and 3 bases on J, plus 10 bases between the germline ends. Donors were around 37 systemically healthy Caucasian individuals from Russia aged roughly 6 to 90 years. Each donor gave 8.5 to 10 milliliters of peripheral blood, collected into EDTA-treated Vacutainer tubes. Ficoll-Paque density-gradient centrifugation was used to isolate PBMCs, with at least 6.5 million obtained per sample. Total RNA, at least 6 micrograms per sample, was extracted from PBMCs with Trizol reagent. For every donor, an aliquot of PBMCs went through flow cytometry to measure the percentages of naive CD45RAhigh/CD27high T cells. The library was made by 5' RACE. Sequenced on an Illumina HiSeq 2500. A second PCR of roughly 6 to 11 cycles was run with a J-beta primer mix and a sample-barcoded 5' primer. Each TCR beta cDNA molecule received a unique molecular identifier from a template-switch 5' adaptor carrying 12 random nucleotides. Each sample yielded at least 2.5 million CDR3-containing paired-end reads. First-strand cDNA synthesis was performed from all RNA using the Mint cDNA synthesis kit, with priming by a TRBC-specific oligonucleotide. After uracil-DNA glycosylase treatment, a first 18-cycle PCR used universal primers M1SS and BC2_uni_R on all cDNA. For the original study's pipeline: Normalization of each sample was performed by random selection of 1 million high-quality reads, each carrying a distinct molecular identifier. Reads sharing molecular identifiers were discarded rather than binned into consensus sequences. MiTCR, set to a Q25 quality threshold and the strictest error-elimination algorithm, was used for CDR3 identification, clonotype clustering and error correction. A nonparametric unseen species model with Euler transformation was used to estimate a lower bound on total TCR beta diversity. TCRdb reran the public reads through fastp at Q25 and MiXCR, keeping productive beta chains. Each CDR3 protein gets just one entry, which takes the most common genes and DNA from the rows behind it. The V and J calls come from TCRdb's annotation, not from the publication. This sample has around 900,000 distinct CDR3 sequences in its table, and more than 25% of those were observed once. The leading ten clones occupy 17% of the sample.

This TCR derives from an elderly woman in good health. What was sequenced was blood. The chain couples TRBV7-2 to TRBJ1-4; there is no confident call for the D gene. For the CDR3, the sequence is CASSLHGRANEKLFF. The DNA reads as follows: TGTGCCAGCAGCTTACACGGGCGGGCTAATGAAAAACTGTTTTTT.